Each of the 16 T cell receptor beta chains below was sequenced from the same sample in a study of a mutant IDH1 vaccine in newly diagnosed glioma. Sequenced by immunoSEQ multiplex PCR; TCRdb stores in-frame clones only, minus some. The table has around 78,000 clones, over 75% seen once. Time point specified: week 5, during vaccination. Each dose of the vaccine consisted of 300 ug of mutant IDH1 20-mer peptide, with topical imiquimod. No antigen is known for these receptors. This material consisted of PBMCs, taken from a glioma patient whose treatment included an IDH1 peptide vaccine. The receptor set was obtained from a woman aged 50 to 60 with glioma.

This chain uses TRBV5-1 with TRBJ2-7, with D tentatively TRBD2 (7 bases). CDR3 length: 13 amino acids. V lost 6 bases to trimming and J lost 6 bases, with 16 bases between them. Germline V gene sequence: CDR1 SGHRS, CDR2 YFSETQ. The CDR3 here is CASNWGGAGEQYF. For the CDR3, the DNA is TGCGCCAGCAACTGGGGGGGGGCTGGCGAGCAGTACTTC.

J is TRBJ2-3 and V is TRBV7-9; D remains unclear. Trimming pared 5 bases from V and 9 bases from J, leaving 15 bases between. The CDR3 is 13 residues long. CDR1 is SEHNR, CDR2 FQNEAQ, per germline (reference sequence). The CDR3 DNA follows: TGTGCCAGCAGCGCCGCCGGGCCCCAAACGCAGTATTTT. It specifies CASSAAGPQTQYF.

The chain is built from TRBV6-1 and TRBJ2-5, with D maybe TRBD2 (5 bases). Germline CDR1 MNHNS, CDR2 SASEGT. Trimming removed 6 bases from V and 3 bases from J, with 17 bases in between. CDR3 size: 15 residues. This chain's CDR3 is CASRDRPGREETQYF. The CDR3 nucleotides are TGTGCCAGCAGGGATAGACCCGGGCGGGAAGAGACCCAGTACTTC.

The rearrangement joins TRBV5-1 to TRBJ2-6; tentatively, D is TRBD1 (6 bases). V was trimmed by 4 bases and J by 1 base, leaving 12 bases between them. This CDR3 region has 16 residues. The V gene's germline CDR1 is SGHRS and CDR2 YFSETQ. DNA of the CDR3: TGCGCCAGCAGCCCACCGGACAGTTCTGGGGCCAACGTCCTGACTTTC. Amino acid sequence: CASSPPDSSGANVLTF.

The rearrangement links TRBV7-9 to TRBJ2-5; D remains unclear. The DNA end is more similar to TRBJ2-7, so the J call may be wrong. Germline V lookup: CDR1 SEHNR, CDR2 FQNEAQ (reference sequence). The CDR3 is 11 residues long. CDR3 amino acids: CASSSIYEQYF. In nucleotides, the CDR3 is TGTGCCAGCAGCAGCATCTACGAGCAGTACTTC.

The chain recombines TRBV6-5 with TRBJ1-2; 7 bases match TRBD1. Germline V CDR1 and CDR2: MNHEY, SVGAGI. V lost 2 bases to trimming and J lost 7 bases; unmatched junction nucleotides: 7. The length of the CDR3 is 14 residues. CDR3 sequence: CASSYRDREGGYTF. CDR3 nucleotides: TGTGCCAGCAGTTACAGAGACAGGGAAGGTGGCTACACCTTC.

The chain couples TRBV5-1 to TRBJ1-1; unclear D gene. The V gene's germline CDR1 is SGHRS and CDR2 YFSETQ. This CDR3 spans 14 amino acids. V shed 4 bases and J shed 8 bases, with 18 bases lying between them. In DNA form, the CDR3 reads TGCGCCAGCAGCCTAGATAGACCGACTCGCGAAGCTTTCTTT. Protein: CASSLDRPTREAFF.

The V and J genes are TRBV28 and TRBJ1-2; 8 nucleotides align to TRBD1. The germline CDR1 and CDR2 sequences are MDHEN and SYDVKM. The length of the CDR3 is 16 residues. Unmatched junction bases numbered 12, after V lost 2 bases and J lost 7 bases. The CDR3 sequence: CASSLTTSTGGRGYTF. CDR3 sequence (DNA): TGTGCCAGCAGTTTAACCACAAGTACAGGGGGACGTGGCTACACCTTC.

This sequence joins TRBV6-1 and TRBJ1-1, with D unclear. Looked up from germline, CDR1 is MNHNS and CDR2 is SASEGT. V was clipped by 4 bases and J by 8 bases, with 8 bases between them. CDR3 length: 11 residues. The CDR3 nucleotides read TGTGCCAGCAGTGGGCCTCCAGAAGCTTTCTTT. Translating it yields CASSGPPEAFF.

The chain is built from TRBV5-1 and TRBJ2-1, with D perhaps TRBD2 (5 bases). The CDR3 extends over 14 amino acids. The V end lost 3 bases, the J end lost 9 bases, and 16 bases lay between the germline ends. Germline CDR1 is SGHRS and CDR2 is YFSETQ. The CDR3 loop is CASSWGTRNSEQFF. The CDR3 DNA is TGCGCCAGCAGCTGGGGAACTAGGAACAGTGAGCAGTTCTTC.

V usage is TRBV5-1 and J usage is TRBJ2-7; perhaps TRBD1 as D (5 bases). There are 15 residues in the CDR3. V was cut by 2 bases and J by 0 bases, with 12 bases left in between. The germline V gene encodes CDR1 SGHRS and CDR2 YFSETQ. The CDR3 DNA reads as TGCGCCAGCAGCTTTTCGGCAGGGTTCTCCTACGAGCAGTACTTC. Translated, it gives CASSFSAGFSYEQYF.

The chain uses TRBV27 and TRBJ2-7; 12 positions agree with TRBD1. In germline, CDR1 is MNHEY, CDR2 SMNVEV (reference sequence). V was pared by 3 bases and J by 3 bases, with 3 bases of the junction left unmatched. The CDR3 sequence is 15 residues long. CDR3 region: CASSLGQGAFYEQYF. The DNA of the CDR3 is TGTGCCAGCAGTTTGGGACAGGGGGCTTTCTACGAGCAGTACTTC.

This clone was observed a handful of times. CDR3 DNA: TGTGCCAGCAGTTTGGTGGCTAGCAGAAAGACTGAAGCTTTCTTT. This sequence encodes CASSLVASRKTEAFF. The rearrangement joins TRBV28 to TRBJ1-1, with unresolved D. Trimming pared 3 bases from V and 5 bases from J, leaving 16 bases between. The germline V gene encodes CDR1 MDHEN and CDR2 SYDVKM. The length of the CDR3 is 15 residues. Filled out from reference TRBV28 and TRBJ1-1, the complete variable domain reads DVKVTQSSRYLVKRTGEKVFLECVQDMDHENMFWYRQDPGLGLRLIYFSYDVKMKEKGDIPEGYSVSREKKERFSLILESASTNQTSMYLCASSLVASRKTEAFFGQGTRLTVV.

The rearrangement uses TRBV7-8 and TRBJ1-2; 9 bases map to TRBD1. The CDR3 runs 14 residues. V lost 8 bases to trimming and J lost 8 bases; unmatched junction nucleotides: 12. Germline CDR1 is SGHVS and CDR2 is FQNEAQ. CDR3 nucleotides: TGTGCCAGCGCGACCGGGGACAGGGTTACGGGCTACACCTTC. Its protein product is CASATGDRVTGYTF.

The chain couples TRBV28 to TRBJ1-1; no definite D call. This CDR3 has 14 amino acids. V gave up 5 bases and J gave up 1 base, with 11 bases separating them. CDR1 and CDR2 (germline): MDHEN, SYDVKM. The CDR3 here is CASSKGWGNTEAFF. CDR3 DNA: TGTGCCAGCAGTAAGGGTTGGGGGAACACTGAAGCTTTCTTT. Complete variable domain (other parts from reference TRBV28 and TRBJ1-1): DVKVTQSSRYLVKRTGEKVFLECVQDMDHENMFWYRQDPGLGLRLIYFSYDVKMKEKGDIPEGYSVSREKKERFSLILESASTNQTSMYLCASSKGWGNTEAFFGQGTRLTVV.

This chain uses TRBV9 with TRBJ2-3, with 11 bases that match TRBD2. The CDR3 extends over 15 amino acids. The V segment lost 5 bases and the J segment 1 base; nucleotides outside the gene matches: 3. The germline V gene has CDR1 SGDLS and CDR2 YYNGEE. CDR3 bases: TGTGCCAGCAGGGAGGGACTAGCGGGCACAGATACGCAGTATTTT. This codes for CASREGLAGTDTQYF.